A single T cell receptor beta chain is shown here with its context. Its specificity is not known. TCR beta cDNA libraries had unique molecular identifiers. From the PCR reads, TCRdb called clonotypes with MiXCR, one entry per CDR3 protein. This table holds roughly 870,000 distinct CDR3 sequences, about 53% found once. The ends were cut back, 7 bases at V and 2 bases at J, with 18 bases in the middle. Germline values: CDR1 SQVTM, CDR2 ANQGSEA. The CDR3 is 14 residues long. These data come from a study of post-analysis software for immune sequencing data. Study summary: Relapsing-remitting, secondary progressive and progressive-relapsing forms made up the multiple sclerosis disease courses. Whole-study findings and limits: Patients showed TRBV5-6, TRBV5-1 and TRBV20-1 among five TRBV segments more frequent than in controls. Multiple sclerosis patients had significantly lower normalized Chao1 diversity than controls.

The chain carries TRBV29-1 and TRBJ2-7; D gene uncertain. The sequencing sample was made of blood. This sequence was found in a girl aged 10 to 17 with multiple sclerosis. The chain's CDR3 is CSGIFGTAAYEQYF. In DNA form, the CDR3 reads TGCAGCGGTATTTTCGGAACGGCAGCCTACGAGCAGTACTTC.